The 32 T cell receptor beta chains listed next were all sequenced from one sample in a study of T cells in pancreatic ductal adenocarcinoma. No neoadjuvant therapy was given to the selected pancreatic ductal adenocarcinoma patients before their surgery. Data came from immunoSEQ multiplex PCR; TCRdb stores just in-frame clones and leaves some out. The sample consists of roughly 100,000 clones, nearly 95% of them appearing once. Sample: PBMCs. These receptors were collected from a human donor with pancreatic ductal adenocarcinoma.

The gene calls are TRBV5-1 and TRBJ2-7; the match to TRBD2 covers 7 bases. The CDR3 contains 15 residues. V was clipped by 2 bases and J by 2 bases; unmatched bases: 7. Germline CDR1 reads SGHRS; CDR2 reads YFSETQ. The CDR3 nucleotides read TGCGCCAGCAGCTTAGGGGCGCGGGAGACCTACGAGCAGTACTTC. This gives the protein CASSLGARETYEQYF.

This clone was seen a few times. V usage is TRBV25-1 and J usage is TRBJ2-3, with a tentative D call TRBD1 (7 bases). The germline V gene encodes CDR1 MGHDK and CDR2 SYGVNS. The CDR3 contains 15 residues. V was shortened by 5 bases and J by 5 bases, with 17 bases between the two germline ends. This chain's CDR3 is CASSRGGGEGDTQYF. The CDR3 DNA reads TGTGCCAGCAGTAGAGGAGGGGGCGAGGGAGATACGCAGTATTTT. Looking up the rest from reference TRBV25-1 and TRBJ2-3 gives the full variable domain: EADIYQTPRYLVIGTGKKITLECSQTMGHDKMYWYQQDPGMELHLIHYSYGVNSTEKGDLSSESTVSRIRTEHFPLTLESARPSHTSQYLCASSRGGGEGDTQYFGPGTRLTVL.

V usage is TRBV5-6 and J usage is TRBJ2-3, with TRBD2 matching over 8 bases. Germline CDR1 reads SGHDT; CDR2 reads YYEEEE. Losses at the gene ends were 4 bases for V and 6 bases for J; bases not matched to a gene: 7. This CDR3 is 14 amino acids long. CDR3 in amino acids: CASSPTSGRDTQYF. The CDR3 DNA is TGTGCCAGCAGCCCCACTAGCGGTCGGGATACGCAGTATTTT.

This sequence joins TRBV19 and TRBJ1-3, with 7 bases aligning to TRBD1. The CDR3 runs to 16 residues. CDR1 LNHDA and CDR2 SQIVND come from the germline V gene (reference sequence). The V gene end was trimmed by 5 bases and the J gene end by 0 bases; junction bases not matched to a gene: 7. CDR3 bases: TGTGCCAGTAGTGTCGGGACAGCGAGCTCTGGAAACACCATATATTTT. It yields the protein CASSVGTASSGNTIYF.

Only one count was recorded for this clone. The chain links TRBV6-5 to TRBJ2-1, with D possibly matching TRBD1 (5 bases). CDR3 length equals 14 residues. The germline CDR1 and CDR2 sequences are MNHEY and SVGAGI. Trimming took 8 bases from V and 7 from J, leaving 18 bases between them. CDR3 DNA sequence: TGTGCCAGCGGTCGGACACTCTCTGGGAATGAGCAGTTCTTC. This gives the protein CASGRTLSGNEQFF.

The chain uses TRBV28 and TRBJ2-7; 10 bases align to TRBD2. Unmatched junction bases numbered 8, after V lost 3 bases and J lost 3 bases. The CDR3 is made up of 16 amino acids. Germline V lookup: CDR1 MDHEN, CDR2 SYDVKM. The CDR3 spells CASSFPLAGERYEQYF. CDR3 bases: TGTGCCAGCAGTTTCCCCCTAGCGGGAGAGCGCTACGAGCAGTACTTC.

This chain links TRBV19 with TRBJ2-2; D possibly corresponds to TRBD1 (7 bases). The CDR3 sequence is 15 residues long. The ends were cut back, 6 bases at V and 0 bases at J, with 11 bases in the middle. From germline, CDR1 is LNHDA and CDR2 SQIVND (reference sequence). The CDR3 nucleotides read TGTGCCAGTAGGCCCAGGGGGGCGAACACCGGGGAGCTGTTTTTT. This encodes CASRPRGANTGELFF.

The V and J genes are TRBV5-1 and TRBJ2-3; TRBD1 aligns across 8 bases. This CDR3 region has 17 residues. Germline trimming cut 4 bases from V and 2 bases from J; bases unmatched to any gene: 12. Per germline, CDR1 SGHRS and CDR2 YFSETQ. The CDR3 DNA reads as TGCGCCAGCAGCAAACTACAGGGGGTTGGATTCACAGATACGCAGTATTTT. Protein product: CASSKLQGVGFTDTQYF.

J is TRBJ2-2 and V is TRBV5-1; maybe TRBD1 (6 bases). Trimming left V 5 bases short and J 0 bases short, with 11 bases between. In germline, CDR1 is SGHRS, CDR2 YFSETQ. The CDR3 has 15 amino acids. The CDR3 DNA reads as TGCGCCAGCAGGGACAGTACAGCGAACACCGGGGAGCTGTTTTTT. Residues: CASRDSTANTGELFF.

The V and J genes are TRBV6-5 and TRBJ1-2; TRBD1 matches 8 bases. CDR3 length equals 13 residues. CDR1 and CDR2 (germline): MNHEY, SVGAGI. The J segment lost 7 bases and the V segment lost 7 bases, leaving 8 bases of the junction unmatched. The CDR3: CASTYAGGRGYTF. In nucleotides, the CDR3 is TGTGCCAGCACCTACGCAGGGGGCCGTGGCTACACCTTC.

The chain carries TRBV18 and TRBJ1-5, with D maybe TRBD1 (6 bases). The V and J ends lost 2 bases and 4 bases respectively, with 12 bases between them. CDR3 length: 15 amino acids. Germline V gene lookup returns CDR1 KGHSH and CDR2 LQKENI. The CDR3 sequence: CASSPRLDRNQPQHF. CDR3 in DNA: TGTGCCAGCTCACCAAGGTTAGACAGGAATCAGCCCCAGCATTTT.

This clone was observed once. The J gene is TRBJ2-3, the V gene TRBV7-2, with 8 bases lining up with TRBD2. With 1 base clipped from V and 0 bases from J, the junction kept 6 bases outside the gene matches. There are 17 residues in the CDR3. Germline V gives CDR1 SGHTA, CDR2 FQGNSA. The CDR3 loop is CASSLEGLVTSTDTQYF. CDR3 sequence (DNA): TGTGCCAGCAGCTTAGAGGGACTAGTGACTAGCACAGATACGCAGTATTTT.

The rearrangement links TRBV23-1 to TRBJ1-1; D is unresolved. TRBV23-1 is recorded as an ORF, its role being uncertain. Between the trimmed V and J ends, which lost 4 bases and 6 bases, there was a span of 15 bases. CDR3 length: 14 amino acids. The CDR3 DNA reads TGCGCCAGCAGTCTAAAATCCGGGATTTCTGAAGCTTTCTTT. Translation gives CASSLKSGISEAFF.

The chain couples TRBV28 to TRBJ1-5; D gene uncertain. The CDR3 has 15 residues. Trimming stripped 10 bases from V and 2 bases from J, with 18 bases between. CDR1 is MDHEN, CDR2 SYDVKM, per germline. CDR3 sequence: CATPGRPGGNQPQHF. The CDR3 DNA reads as TGTGCCACCCCGGGGAGGCCCGGAGGCAATCAGCCCCAGCATTTT.

CDR3 amino acids: CASAGQVSYEQYF. The CDR3 coding sequence is TGTGCTAGTGCTGGACAGGTTTCCTACGAGCAGTACTTC. The rearrangement links TRBV12-5 to TRBJ2-7, with 7 nucleotides matching TRBD1. With 7 bases clipped from V and 1 base from J, the junction kept 4 bases outside the gene matches. CDR3 length equals 13 residues. The V gene's germline CDR1 is LGHNT and CDR2 FRNRAP.

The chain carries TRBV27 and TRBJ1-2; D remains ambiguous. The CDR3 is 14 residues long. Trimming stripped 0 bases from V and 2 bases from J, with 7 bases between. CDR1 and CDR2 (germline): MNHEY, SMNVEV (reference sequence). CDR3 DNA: TGTGCCAGCAGTTTATCATCTTCGAACTATGGCTACACCTTC. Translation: CASSLSSSNYGYTF.

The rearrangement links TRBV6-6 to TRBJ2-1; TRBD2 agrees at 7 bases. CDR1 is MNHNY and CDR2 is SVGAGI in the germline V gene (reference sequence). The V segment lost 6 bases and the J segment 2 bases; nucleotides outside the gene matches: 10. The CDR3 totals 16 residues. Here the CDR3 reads CASSARSGGTYNEQFF. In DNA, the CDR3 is TGTGCCAGCAGCGCCCGTTCGGGGGGAACCTACAATGAGCAGTTCTTC.

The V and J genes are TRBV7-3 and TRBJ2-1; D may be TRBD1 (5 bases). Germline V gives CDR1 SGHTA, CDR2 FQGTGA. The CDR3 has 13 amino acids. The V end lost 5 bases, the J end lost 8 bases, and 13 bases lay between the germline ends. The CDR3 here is CASSPQGIDEQFF. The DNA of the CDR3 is TGTGCCAGCAGCCCCCAGGGTATCGATGAGCAGTTCTTC.

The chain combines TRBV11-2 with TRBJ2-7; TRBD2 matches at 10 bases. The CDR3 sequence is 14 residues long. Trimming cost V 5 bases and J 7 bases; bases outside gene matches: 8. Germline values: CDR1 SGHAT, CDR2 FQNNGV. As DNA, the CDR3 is TGTGCCAGCAGCCTAAGACTAGCGGGCGGAGAGCAGTACTTC. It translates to CASSLRLAGGEQYF. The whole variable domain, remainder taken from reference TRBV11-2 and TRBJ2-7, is EAGVAQSPRYKIIEKRQSVAFWCNPISGHATLYWYQQILGQGPKLLIQFQNNGVVDDSQLPKDRFSAERLKGVDSTLKIQPAKLEDSAVYLCASSLRLAGGEQYFGPGTRLTVT.

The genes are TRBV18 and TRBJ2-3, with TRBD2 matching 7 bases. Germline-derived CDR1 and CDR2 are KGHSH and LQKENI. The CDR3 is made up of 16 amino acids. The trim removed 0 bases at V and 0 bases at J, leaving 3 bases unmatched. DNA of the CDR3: TGTGCCAGCTCACCACCCCTAGCGGAAAGCACAGATACGCAGTATTTT. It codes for CASSPPLAESTDTQYF.

DNA of the CDR3: TGCGCCAGCAGCTCACGGGAGGGCCGCGAGCAGTACTTC. It is translated as CASSSREGREQYF. This sequence joins TRBV5-1 and TRBJ2-7; 8 nucleotides agree with TRBD2. The CDR3 is made up of 13 amino acids. The germline gives CDR1 SGHRS, CDR2 YFSETQ. V was pared by 3 bases and J by 6 bases, with 5 bases of the junction left unmatched. Using reference TRBV5-1 and TRBJ2-7 for the parts outside the CDR3, the full variable domain is KAGVTQTPRYLIKTRGQQVTLSCSPISGHRSVSWYQQTPGQGLQFLFEYFSETQRNKGNFPGRFSGRQFSNSRSEMNVSTLELGDSALYLCASSSREGREQYFGPGTRLTVT.

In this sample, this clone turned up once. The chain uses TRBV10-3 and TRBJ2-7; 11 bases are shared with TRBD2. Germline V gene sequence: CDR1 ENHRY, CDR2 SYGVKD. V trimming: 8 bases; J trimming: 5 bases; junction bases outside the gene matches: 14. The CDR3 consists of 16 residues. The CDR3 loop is CAIRDSTSGRIHEQYF. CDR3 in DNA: TGTGCCATCCGGGATTCCACTAGCGGGAGAATCCACGAGCAGTACTTC.

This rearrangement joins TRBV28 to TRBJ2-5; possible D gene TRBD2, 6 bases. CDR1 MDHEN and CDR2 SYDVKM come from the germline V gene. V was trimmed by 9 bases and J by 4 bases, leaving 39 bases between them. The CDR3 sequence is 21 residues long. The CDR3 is CARTRHTATGVGSPGLETQYF. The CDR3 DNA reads TGTGCCAGGACCCGACACACTGCGACTGGGGTCGGGAGTCCCGGTCTAGAGACCCAGTACTTC.

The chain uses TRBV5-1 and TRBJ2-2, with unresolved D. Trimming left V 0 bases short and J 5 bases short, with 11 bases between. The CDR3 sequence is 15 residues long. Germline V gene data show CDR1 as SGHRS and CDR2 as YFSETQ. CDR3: CASSLAATRTGELFF. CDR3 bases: TGCGCCAGCAGCTTGGCTGCGACGAGGACCGGGGAGCTGTTTTTT. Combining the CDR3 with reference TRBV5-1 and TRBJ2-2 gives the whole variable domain KAGVTQTPRYLIKTRGQQVTLSCSPISGHRSVSWYQQTPGQGLQFLFEYFSETQRNKGNFPGRFSGRQFSNSRSEMNVSTLELGDSALYLCASSLAATRTGELFFGEGSRLTVL.

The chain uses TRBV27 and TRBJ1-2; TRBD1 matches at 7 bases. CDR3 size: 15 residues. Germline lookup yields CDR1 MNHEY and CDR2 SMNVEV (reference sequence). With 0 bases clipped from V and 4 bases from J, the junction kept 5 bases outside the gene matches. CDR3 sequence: CASSLSYTGVYGYTF. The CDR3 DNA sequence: TGTGCCAGCAGTTTATCTTATACAGGGGTCTATGGCTACACCTTC.

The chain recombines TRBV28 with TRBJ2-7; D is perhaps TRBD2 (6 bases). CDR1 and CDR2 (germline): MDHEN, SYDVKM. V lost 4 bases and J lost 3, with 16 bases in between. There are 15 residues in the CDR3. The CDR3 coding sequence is TGTGCCAGCAGTTCCCCACCTAGCGCCTACTACGAGCAGTACTTC. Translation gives CASSSPPSAYYEQYF.

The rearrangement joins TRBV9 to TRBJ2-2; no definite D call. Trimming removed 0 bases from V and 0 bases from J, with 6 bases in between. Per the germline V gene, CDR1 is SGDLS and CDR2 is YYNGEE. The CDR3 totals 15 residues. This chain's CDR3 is CASSVGSANTGELFF. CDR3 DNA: TGTGCCAGCAGCGTAGGGTCAGCGAACACCGGGGAGCTGTTTTTT.

In nucleotides, the CDR3 is TGTGCCAGTAGTATAGCGAACAGGGGCGATGGCTACACCTTC. The encoded protein is CASSIANRGDGYTF. The gene calls are TRBV19 and TRBJ1-2; 7 bases are a match to TRBD1. The CDR3 totals 14 residues. V trimming: 1 base; J trimming: 6 bases; junction bases outside the gene matches: 5. Germline V gene data show CDR1 as LNHDA and CDR2 as SQIVND (reference sequence).

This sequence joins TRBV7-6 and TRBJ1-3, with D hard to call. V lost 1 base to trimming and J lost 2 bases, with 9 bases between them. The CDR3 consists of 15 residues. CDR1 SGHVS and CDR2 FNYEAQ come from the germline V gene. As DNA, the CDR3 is TGTGCCAGCAGCTTAGGTCGGGTCACTGGAAACACCATATATTTT. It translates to CASSLGRVTGNTIYF.

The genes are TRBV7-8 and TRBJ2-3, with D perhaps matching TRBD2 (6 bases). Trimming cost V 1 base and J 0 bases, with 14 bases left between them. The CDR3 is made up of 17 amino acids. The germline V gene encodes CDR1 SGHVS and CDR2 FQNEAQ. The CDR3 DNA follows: TGTGCCAGCAGCTTAGGGTCCCACGGGACTAGCACAGATACGCAGTATTTT. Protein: CASSLGSHGTSTDTQYF.

In nucleotides, the CDR3 is TGCGCCAGCAGCCGCCACCTACAGGGTCCCTACGAGCAGTACTTC. Its translation is CASSRHLQGPYEQYF. V gene TRBV4-1 combines with J gene TRBJ2-7; TRBD1 is a possible D gene (6 bases). The CDR3 contains 15 residues. Germline CDR1 is MGHRA and CDR2 is YSYEKL. Trimming took off 4 bases at V and 2 bases at J, with 15 bases between the two ends.

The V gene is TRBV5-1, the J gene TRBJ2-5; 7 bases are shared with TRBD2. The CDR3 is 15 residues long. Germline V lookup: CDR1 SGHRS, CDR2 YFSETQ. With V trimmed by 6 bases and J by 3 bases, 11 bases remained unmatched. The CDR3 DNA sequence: TGCGCCAGCACCCTACTAGCGCGCGCGGAAGAGACCCAGTACTTC. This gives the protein CASTLLARAEETQYF. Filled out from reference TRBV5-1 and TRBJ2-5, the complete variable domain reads KAGVTQTPRYLIKTRGQQVTLSCSPISGHRSVSWYQQTPGQGLQFLFEYFSETQRNKGNFPGRFSGRQFSNSRSEMNVSTLELGDSALYLCASTLLARAEETQYFGPGTRLLVL.